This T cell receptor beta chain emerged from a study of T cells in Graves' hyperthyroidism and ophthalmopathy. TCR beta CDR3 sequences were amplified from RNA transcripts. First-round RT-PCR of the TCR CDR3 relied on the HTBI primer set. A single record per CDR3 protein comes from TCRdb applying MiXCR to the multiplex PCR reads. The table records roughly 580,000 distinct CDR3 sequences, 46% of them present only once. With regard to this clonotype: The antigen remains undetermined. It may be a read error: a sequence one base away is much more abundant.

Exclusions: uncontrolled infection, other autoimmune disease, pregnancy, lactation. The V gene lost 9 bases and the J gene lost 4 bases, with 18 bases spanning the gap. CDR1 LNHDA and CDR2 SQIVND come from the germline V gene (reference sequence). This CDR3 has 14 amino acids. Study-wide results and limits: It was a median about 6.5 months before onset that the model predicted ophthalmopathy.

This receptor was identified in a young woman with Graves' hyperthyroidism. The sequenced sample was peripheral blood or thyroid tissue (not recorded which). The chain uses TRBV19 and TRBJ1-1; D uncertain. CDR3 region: CASTRDTGTTEAFF. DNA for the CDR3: TGTGCCAGCACCCGCGACACCGGTACCACTGAAGCTTTCTTT.